One TCR beta chain is described in this entry. Its antigen remains unknown. The record originates from a study of cytomegalovirus exposure and HLA in healthy donors. Study-level points and caveats: The authors later found TCR association rates varying by HLA locus, with DRB1 most and HLA-C fewest. While the bulk of TCR sequences proved rare, some public TCRs turned up in many donors. In vitro data verified three CMV-associated chains as specific for CMV antigens. Certain sequence variants were highly shared and formed a cluster, and this cluster was likely a sequencing artifact.

V was shortened by 7 bases and J by 7 bases, with 16 bases between the two germline ends. CDR3 length: 13 residues. CDR1 is MNHNS, CDR2 SASEGT, per germline. The PCR was carried out with 60 Vbeta primers and 13 Jbeta primers. TCRdb's copy holds only in-frame clones and misses some; the assay was immunoSEQ multiplex PCR. The data show tens of thousands of clones, under 90% seen once. This clonotype was obtained from a man aged 45-60 years in good health and CMV-seropositive. The chain employs TRBV6-1 and TRBJ2-5; a possible D gene is TRBD2 (6 bases). Sequencing input: PBMCs. CDR3 amino acids: CASTQSGEGTQYF. The CDR3 bases are TGTGCCAGCACCCAATCGGGGGAAGGGACCCAGTACTTC.